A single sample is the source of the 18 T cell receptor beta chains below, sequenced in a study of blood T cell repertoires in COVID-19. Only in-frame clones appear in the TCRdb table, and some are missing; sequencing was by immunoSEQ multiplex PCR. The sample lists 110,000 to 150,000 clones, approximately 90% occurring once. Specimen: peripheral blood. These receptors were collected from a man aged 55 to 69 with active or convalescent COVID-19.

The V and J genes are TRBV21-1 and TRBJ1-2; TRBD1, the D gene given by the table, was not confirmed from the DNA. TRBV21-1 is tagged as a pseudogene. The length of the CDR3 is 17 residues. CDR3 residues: CASSNGAGSSANYGYTF. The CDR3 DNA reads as TGTGCCAGCAGCAATGGGGCAGGGTCTTCAGCTAACTATGGCTACACCTTC.

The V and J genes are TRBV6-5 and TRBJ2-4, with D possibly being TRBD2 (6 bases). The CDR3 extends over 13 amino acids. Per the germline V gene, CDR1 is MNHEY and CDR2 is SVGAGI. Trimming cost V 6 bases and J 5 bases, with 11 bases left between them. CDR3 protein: CASRVSGENIQYF. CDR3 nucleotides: TGTGCCAGCAGGGTTTCGGGGGAAAACATTCAGTACTTC.

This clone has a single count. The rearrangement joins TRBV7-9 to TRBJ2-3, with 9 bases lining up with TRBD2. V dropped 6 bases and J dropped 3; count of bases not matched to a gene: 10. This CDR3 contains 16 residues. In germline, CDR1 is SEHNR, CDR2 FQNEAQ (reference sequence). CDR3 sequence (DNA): TGTGCCAGCAGTCACAATAGCGGGGGACCAACAGATACGCAGTATTTT. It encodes CASSHNSGGPTDTQYF.

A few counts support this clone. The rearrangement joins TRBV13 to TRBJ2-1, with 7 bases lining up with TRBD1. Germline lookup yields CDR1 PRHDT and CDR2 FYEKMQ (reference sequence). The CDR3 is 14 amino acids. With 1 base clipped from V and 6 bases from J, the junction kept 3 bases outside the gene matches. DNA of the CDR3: TGTGCCAGCAGCTTAGATCGACAGGGCAATGAGCAGTTCTTC. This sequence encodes CASSLDRQGNEQFF.

The CDR3: CASSNGVADTQYF. CDR3 coding DNA: TGTGCCAGCTCAAACGGAGTCGCAGATACGCAGTATTTT. This sequence joins TRBV18 and TRBJ2-3; no firm D call. The CDR3 is 13 amino acids. The V gene's germline CDR1 is KGHSH and CDR2 LQKENI. V was shortened by 5 bases and J by 4 bases, with 10 bases between the two germline ends.

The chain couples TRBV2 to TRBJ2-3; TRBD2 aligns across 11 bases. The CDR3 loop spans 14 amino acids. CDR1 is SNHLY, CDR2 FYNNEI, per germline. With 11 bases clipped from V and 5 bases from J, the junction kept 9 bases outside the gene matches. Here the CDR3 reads CAGLAGGPGDTQYF. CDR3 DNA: TGTGCCGGATTAGCGGGAGGGCCGGGAGATACGCAGTATTTT.

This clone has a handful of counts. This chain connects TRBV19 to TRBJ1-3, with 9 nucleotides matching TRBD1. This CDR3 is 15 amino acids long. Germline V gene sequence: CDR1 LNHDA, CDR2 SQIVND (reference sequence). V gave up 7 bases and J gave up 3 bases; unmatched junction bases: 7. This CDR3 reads CASTTTGGYGNTIYF. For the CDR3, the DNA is TGTGCCAGTACCACGACAGGGGGATATGGAAACACCATATATTTT.

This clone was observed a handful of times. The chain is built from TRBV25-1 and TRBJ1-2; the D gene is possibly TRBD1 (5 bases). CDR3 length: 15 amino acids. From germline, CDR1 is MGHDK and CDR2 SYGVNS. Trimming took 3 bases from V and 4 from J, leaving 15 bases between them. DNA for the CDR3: TGTGCCAGCAGTGAGCCCGGGGGAAAGGGCTATGGCTACACCTTC. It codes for CASSEPGGKGYGYTF.

CDR3 amino acids: CSASDSGLAGSTKRNTGELFF. CDR3 nucleotides: TGCAGTGCTAGTGATTCGGGACTAGCGGGTTCTACAAAGAGGAACACCGGGGAGCTGTTTTTT. The J gene is TRBJ2-2, the V gene TRBV20-1; TRBD2 aligns across 12 bases. V trimming: 3 bases; J trimming: 1 base; junction bases outside the gene matches: 18. CDR1 DFQATT and CDR2 SNEGSKA come from the germline V gene (reference sequence). The CDR3 length is 21 residues.

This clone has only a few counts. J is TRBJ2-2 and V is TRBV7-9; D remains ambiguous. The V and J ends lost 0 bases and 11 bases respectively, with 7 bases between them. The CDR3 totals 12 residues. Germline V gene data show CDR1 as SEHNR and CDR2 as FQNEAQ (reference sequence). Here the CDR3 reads CASSLARIELFF. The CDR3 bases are TGTGCCAGCAGCTTAGCCAGGATCGAGCTGTTTTTT. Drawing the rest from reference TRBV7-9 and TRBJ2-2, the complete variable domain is DTGVSQNPRHKITKRGQNVTFRCDPISEHNRLYWYRQTLGQGPEFLTYFQNEAQLEKSRLLSDRFSAERPKGSFSTLEIQRTEQGDSAMYLCASSLARIELFFGEGSRLTVL.

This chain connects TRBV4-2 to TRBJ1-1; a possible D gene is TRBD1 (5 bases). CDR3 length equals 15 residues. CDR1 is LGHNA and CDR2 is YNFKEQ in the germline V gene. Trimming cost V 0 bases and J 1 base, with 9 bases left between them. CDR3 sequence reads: CASSQEGGENTEAFF. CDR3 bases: TGTGCCAGCAGCCAAGAGGGGGGAGAGAACACTGAAGCTTTCTTT.

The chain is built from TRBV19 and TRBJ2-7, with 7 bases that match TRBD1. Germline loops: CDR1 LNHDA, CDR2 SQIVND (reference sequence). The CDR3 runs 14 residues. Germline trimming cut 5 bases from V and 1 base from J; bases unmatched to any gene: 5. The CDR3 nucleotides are TGTGCCAGTAGTCCACGGGACAGATCCTACGAGCAGTACTTC. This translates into CASSPRDRSYEQYF.

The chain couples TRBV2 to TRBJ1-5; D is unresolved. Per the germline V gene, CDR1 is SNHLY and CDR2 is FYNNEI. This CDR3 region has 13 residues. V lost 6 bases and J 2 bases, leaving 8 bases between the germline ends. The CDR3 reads CASSQEGNQPQHF. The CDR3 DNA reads TGTGCCAGCAGCCAGGAGGGCAATCAGCCCCAGCATTTT.

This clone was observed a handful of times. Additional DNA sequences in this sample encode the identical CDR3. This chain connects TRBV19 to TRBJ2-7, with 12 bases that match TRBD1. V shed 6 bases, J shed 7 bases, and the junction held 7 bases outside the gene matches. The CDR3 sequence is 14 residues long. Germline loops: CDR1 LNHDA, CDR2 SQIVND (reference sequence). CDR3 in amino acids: CASRPGQGAREQYF. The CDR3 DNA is TGTGCCAGTAGGCCGGGACAGGGGGCGAGGGAGCAGTACTTC.

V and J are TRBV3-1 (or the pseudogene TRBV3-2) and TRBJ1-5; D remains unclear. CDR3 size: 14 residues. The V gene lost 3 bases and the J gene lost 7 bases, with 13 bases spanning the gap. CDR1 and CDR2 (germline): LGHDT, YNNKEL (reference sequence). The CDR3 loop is CASSQTPRRQPQHF. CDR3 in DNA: TGTGCCAGCAGCCAGACACCCCGGAGGCAGCCCCAGCATTTT.

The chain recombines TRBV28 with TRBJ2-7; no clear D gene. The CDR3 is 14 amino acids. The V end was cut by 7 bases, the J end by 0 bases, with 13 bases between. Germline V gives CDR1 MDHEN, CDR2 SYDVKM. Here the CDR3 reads CASNSYTHSYEQYF. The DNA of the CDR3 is TGTGCCAGCAACTCGTATACGCACTCCTACGAGCAGTACTTC.

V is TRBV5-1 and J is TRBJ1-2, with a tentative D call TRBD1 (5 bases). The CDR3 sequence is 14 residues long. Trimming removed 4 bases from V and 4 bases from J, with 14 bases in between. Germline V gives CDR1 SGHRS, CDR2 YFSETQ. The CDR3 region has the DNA TGCGCCAGCAGCGAAGTCGACAGCCTCTATGGCTACACCTTC. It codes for CASSEVDSLYGYTF. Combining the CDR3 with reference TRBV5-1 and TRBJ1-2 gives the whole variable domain KAGVTQTPRYLIKTRGQQVTLSCSPISGHRSVSWYQQTPGQGLQFLFEYFSETQRNKGNFPGRFSGRQFSNSRSEMNVSTLELGDSALYLCASSEVDSLYGYTFGSGTRLTVV.

In DNA, the CDR3 is TGTGCCAGTAGTAGGATCGGGACAGGTTTCGAGCAGTACTTC. It specifies CASSRIGTGFEQYF. This chain joins TRBV19 and TRBJ2-7, with 8 bases that match TRBD1. V shed 4 bases and J 6 bases; nucleotides not matched to a gene: 8. The germline V gene has CDR1 LNHDA and CDR2 SQIVND (reference sequence). The CDR3 totals 14 residues.